The 23 T cell receptor beta chains below come from one sample, sequenced in a study of ipilimumab plus nivolumab after autologous stem cell transplantation. Using immunoSEQ multiplex PCR, the repertoire was profiled, and TCRdb retains in-frame clones only, with some absent. The sample comprises 10,000 to 15,000 clones, roughly 73% of which are singletons, and 15% to 20% rests with the top ten. The sequencing here drew on PBMCs, taken in a trial of ipilimumab plus nivolumab as post-transplant consolidation. The receptors stem from a male donor with diffuse large B-cell lymphoma.

CDR3 protein: CASSPKGDTFYGYTF. CDR3 bases: TGTGCCAGCAGCCCCAAGGGGGATACTTTTTATGGCTACACCTTC. The chain carries TRBV2 and TRBJ1-2; tentative D call: TRBD1 (6 bases). This CDR3 is built from 15 residues. V gave up 6 bases and J gave up 5 bases, with 19 bases separating them. Germline V gene sequence: CDR1 SNHLY, CDR2 FYNNEI.

V gene TRBV27 combines with J gene TRBJ2-1; 15 nucleotides match TRBD2. Germline V gene sequence: CDR1 MNHEY, CDR2 SMNVEV (reference sequence). This CDR3 comprises 17 residues. V lost 5 bases, J lost 4 bases, and 6 bases stayed unmatched. The CDR3 bases are TGTGCCAGCAGTGGCGGACTAGCGGGGGGGCATTACAATGAGCAGTTCTTC. It yields the protein CASSGGLAGGHYNEQFF.

This rearrangement joins TRBV11-2 to TRBJ2-2, with D maybe TRBD1 (6 bases). The CDR3 is 15 residues long. The germline V and J ends were trimmed by 5 bases and 1 base, with 11 bases remaining between them. Germline-derived CDR1 and CDR2 are SGHAT and FQNNGV. The CDR3 nucleotides read TGTGCCAGCAGCCCGGGACACCTGAACACCGGGGAGCTGTTTTTT. This translates into CASSPGHLNTGELFF.

The table lists this clone with a count of one. The genes are TRBV19 and TRBJ1-5; D remains ambiguous. Germline CDR1 reads LNHDA; CDR2 reads SQIVND (reference sequence). Trimming removed 1 base from V and 0 bases from J, with 7 bases in between. There are 15 residues in the CDR3. CDR3 bases: TGTGCCAGTAGTATAGCAGATGATAGCAATCAGCCCCAGCATTTT. It encodes CASSIADDSNQPQHF.

This clone showed up just once. V and J are TRBV7-8 and TRBJ2-7; D possibly corresponds to TRBD1 (6 bases). The germline CDR1 and CDR2 sequences are SGHVS and FQNEAQ. V dropped 6 bases and J dropped 5 bases, with 17 bases sitting between them. There are 14 residues in the CDR3. CDR3: CASRDKDRIHEQYF. CDR3 in DNA: TGTGCCAGCAGGGACAAAGACAGGATCCACGAGCAGTACTTC.

The chain combines TRBV4-3 with TRBJ2-7; TRBD1 is a possible D gene (6 bases). V lost 0 bases and J lost 2, with 17 bases in between. The V gene's germline CDR1 is LGHNA and CDR2 YSLEER. CDR3 length: 17 residues. The CDR3 coding sequence is TGCGCCAGCAGCCAAGATCTGGGACATCTAGTAACCTACGAGCAGTACTTC. Residues: CASSQDLGHLVTYEQYF.

The chain is built from TRBV4-3 and TRBJ2-5; tentative D call: TRBD1 (5 bases). The CDR3 totals 15 residues. Trimming took 1 base from V and 0 from J, leaving 9 bases between them. Germline CDR1 and CDR2: LGHNA and YSLEER. The CDR3 loop reads CASSQVWTHQETQYF. The CDR3 region has the DNA TGCGCCAGCAGCCAAGTATGGACACACCAAGAGACCCAGTACTTC.

The count of this clone is one. The rearrangement joins TRBV29-1 to TRBJ2-5; either TRBD1 or TRBD2 may fit D (5 bases each). Trimming cost V 7 bases and J 1 base, with 10 bases left between them. In germline, CDR1 is SQVTM, CDR2 ANQGSEA. This CDR3 spans 12 amino acids. The CDR3 coding sequence is TGCAGCGGGGGGACGGGCCAAGAGACCCAGTACTTC. This translates into CSGGTGQETQYF.

The CDR3 sequence is CASTHDRNSYEQYF. Here the CDR3 DNA reads TGTGCCAGCACCCATGACAGGAACTCCTACGAGCAGTACTTC. The chain is built from TRBV11-3 and TRBJ2-7; weak D call: TRBD1 (6 bases). The germline V and J ends were trimmed by 7 bases and 0 bases, with 13 bases remaining between them. Germline V gene data show CDR1 as SGHNT and CDR2 as YENEEA. This CDR3 comprises 14 residues.

The gene calls are TRBV5-8 and TRBJ1-5; 9 bases are shared with TRBD1. J gave up 2 bases and V 3 bases, and 6 bases lay outside the gene matches. The germline CDR1 and CDR2 sequences are SGHTS and YDEGEE. CDR3 length: 16 residues. The CDR3 DNA reads as TGTGCCAGCAGCTCAAACAGGGGGCTAGGCAATCAGCCCCAGCATTTT. This translates into CASSSNRGLGNQPQHF.

This chain connects TRBV7-2 to TRBJ1-5, with D hard to call. Trimming took off 4 bases at V and 15 bases at J, with 7 bases between the two ends. This CDR3 contains 9 residues. The germline CDR1 and CDR2 sequences are SGHTA and FQGNSA. In DNA, the CDR3 is TGTGCCAGCAGCTCCCGACCGCATTTT. Encoded protein: CASSSRPHF.

V usage is TRBV7-2 and J usage is TRBJ1-3; no clear D gene. Germline assignment: CDR1 SGHTA and CDR2 FQGNSA. The CDR3 is 13 residues long. V was cut by 1 base and J by 7 bases, with 8 bases left in between. DNA for the CDR3: TGTGCCAGCAGCTTAGAAAGCGGGAACACCATATATTTT. Its translation: CASSLESGNTIYF.

CDR3 DNA: TGTGCCAGCAGCGCAAGTGGGGCAGGGGGAGAGACCCAGTACTTC. Its protein product is CASSASGAGGETQYF. This rearrangement joins TRBV7-9 to TRBJ2-5; 7 nucleotides agree with TRBD1. Germline trimming cut 5 bases from V and 4 bases from J; bases unmatched to any gene: 10. CDR1 and CDR2 from the germline V gene are SEHNR and FQNEAQ (reference sequence). The CDR3 is made up of 15 amino acids.

The V gene is TRBV29-1, the J gene TRBJ2-1, with 13 nucleotides matching TRBD2. Germline trimming cut 5 bases from V and 3 bases from J; bases unmatched to any gene: 10. Germline CDR1 is SQVTM and CDR2 is ANQGSEA. The CDR3 spans 17 residues. The CDR3, as DNA: TGCAGCGTTTCTGGGACTAGCGGGATAGTTGTCTACAATGAGCAGTTCTTC. It codes for CSVSGTSGIVVYNEQFF.

This chain uses TRBV6-5 with TRBJ1-6, with D possibly TRBD1 on 5 matching bases. The CDR3 runs to 15 residues. V was pared by 2 bases and J by 8 bases, with 13 bases between. Looked up from germline, CDR1 is MNHEY and CDR2 is SVGAGI. The CDR3 sequence: CASSYRQGVDSPLHF. The CDR3 DNA follows: TGTGCCAGCAGTTACAGGCAGGGAGTCGATTCACCCCTCCACTTT.

V is TRBV5-4 and J is TRBJ2-5; D gene ambiguous. The CDR3 has 14 residues. Trimming removed 0 bases from V and 5 bases from J, with 11 bases in between. The V gene's germline CDR1 is SGHNT and CDR2 YYREEE (reference sequence). DNA of the CDR3: TGTGCCAGCAGCTTGGCCGGAGTTACGGAGACCCAGTACTTC. It codes for CASSLAGVTETQYF.

This chain links TRBV7-9 with TRBJ2-7; 11 bases match TRBD2. Trimming at V came to 6 bases and at J to 7 bases, leaving 8 bases not matched to a gene. The germline gives CDR1 SEHNR, CDR2 FQNEAQ (reference sequence). The CDR3 has 14 residues. The DNA of the CDR3 is TGTGCCAGCAGGGCTACTAGCGGGGGTGGAGAGCAGTACTTC. Its protein product is CASRATSGGGEQYF.

V is TRBV28 and J is TRBJ2-2; 10 bases line up with TRBD2. The CDR3 spans 17 residues. The J segment lost 1 base and the V segment lost 3 bases, leaving 5 bases of the junction unmatched. Looked up from germline, CDR1 is MDHEN and CDR2 is SYDVKM. The CDR3 bases are TGTGCCAGCAGTTTGTGGGCTAGCGGGAGGAACACCGGGGAGCTGTTTTTT. Translating gives CASSLWASGRNTGELFF.

The rearrangement uses TRBV6-5 and TRBJ1-2, with TRBD1 matching over 7 bases. The CDR3 extends over 15 amino acids. Germline CDR1 MNHEY, CDR2 SVGAGI. Trimming at V came to 4 bases and at J to 6 bases, leaving 11 bases not matched to a gene. For the CDR3, the DNA is TGTGCCAGCAGTTTCAACCGAGGACAGGTACATGGCTACACCTTC. This gives the protein CASSFNRGQVHGYTF.

The rearrangement joins TRBV10-2 to TRBJ1-1; no clear D. The V end was cut by 1 base, the J end by 0 bases, with 6 bases between. The CDR3 contains 14 residues. CDR1 and CDR2 (germline): WSHSY, SAAADI. Written as DNA, the CDR3 is TGCGCCAGCAGTGAGTATCGGTTGAACACTGAAGCTTTCTTT. This gives the protein CASSEYRLNTEAFF.

This clone was counted a few times. The V and J genes are TRBV6-4 and TRBJ2-1; tentative D call: TRBD1 (5 bases). This CDR3 contains 13 residues. V lost 4 bases to trimming and J lost 9 bases, with 13 bases between them. Germline assignment: CDR1 MRHNA and CDR2 SNTAGT. This chain's CDR3 is CASSVDKGFEQFF. CDR3 in DNA: TGTGCCAGCAGTGTCGACAAGGGGTTTGAGCAGTTCTTC.

This sequence joins TRBV10-2 and TRBJ1-3; possibly TRBD1 for D (5 bases). From germline, CDR1 is WSHSY and CDR2 SAAADI. With 6 bases removed from V and 4 bases from J, the gap between germline ends came to 13 bases. The length of the CDR3 is 14 residues. The CDR3 is CASRSAGSGNTIYF. The CDR3 nucleotides are TGCGCCAGCAGGTCCGCAGGGTCCGGAAACACCATATATTTT.

Regarding this clone: At one boundary the junction diverges from the germline segment, which might be a read error. The chain links TRBV5-1 to TRBJ2-3; TRBD1 aligns across 8 bases. The germline gives CDR1 SGHRS, CDR2 YFSETQ. The CDR3 has 15 amino acids. CDR3 region: CASSLRTGKTDAQYF. The CDR3 nucleotides read TGCGCCAGCAGCCTGCGGACAGGGAAAACAGATGCGCAGTATTTT.